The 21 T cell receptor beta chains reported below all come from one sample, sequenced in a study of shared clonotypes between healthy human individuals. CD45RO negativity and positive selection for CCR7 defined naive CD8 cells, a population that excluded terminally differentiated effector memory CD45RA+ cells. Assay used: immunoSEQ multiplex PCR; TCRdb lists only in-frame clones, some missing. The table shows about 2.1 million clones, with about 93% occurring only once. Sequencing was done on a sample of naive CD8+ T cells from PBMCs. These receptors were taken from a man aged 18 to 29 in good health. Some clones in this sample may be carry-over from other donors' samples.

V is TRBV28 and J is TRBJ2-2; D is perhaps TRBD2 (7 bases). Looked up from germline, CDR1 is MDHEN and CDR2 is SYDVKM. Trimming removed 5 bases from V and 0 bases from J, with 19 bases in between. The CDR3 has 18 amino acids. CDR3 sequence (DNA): TGTGCCAGCAGTCACAACCCGGCGGGGGCTACGAACACCGGGGAGCTGTTTTTT. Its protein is CASSHNPAGATNTGELFF.

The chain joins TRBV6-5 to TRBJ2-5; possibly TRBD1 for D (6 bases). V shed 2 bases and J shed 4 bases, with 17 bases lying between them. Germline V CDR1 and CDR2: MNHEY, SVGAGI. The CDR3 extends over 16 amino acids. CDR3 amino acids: CASSYDSRGLSETQYF. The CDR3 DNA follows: TGTGCCAGCAGTTACGATTCCAGGGGATTGTCAGAGACCCAGTACTTC.

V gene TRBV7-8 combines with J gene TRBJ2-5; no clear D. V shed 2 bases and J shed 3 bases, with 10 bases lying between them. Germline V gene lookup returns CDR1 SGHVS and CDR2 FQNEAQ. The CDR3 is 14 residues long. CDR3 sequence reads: CASSLWGQEETQYF. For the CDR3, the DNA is TGTGCCAGCAGCTTATGGGGTCAGGAAGAGACCCAGTACTTC.

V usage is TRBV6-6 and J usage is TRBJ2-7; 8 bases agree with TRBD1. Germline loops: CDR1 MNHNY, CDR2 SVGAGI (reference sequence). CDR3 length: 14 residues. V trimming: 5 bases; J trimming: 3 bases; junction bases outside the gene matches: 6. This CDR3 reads CASSPRRGHYEQYF. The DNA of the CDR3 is TGTGCCAGCAGTCCCCGCAGGGGGCACTACGAGCAGTACTTC.

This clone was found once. The CDR3 nucleotides are TGCAGCGCTGGGACTAGCGGGAGGGCCTTGAATGAGCAGTTCTTC. Translation gives CSAGTSGRALNEQFF. This sequence joins TRBV29-1 and TRBJ2-1; TRBD2 matches 16 bases. There are 15 residues in the CDR3. Germline loops: CDR1 SQVTM, CDR2 ANQGSEA. J was trimmed by 7 bases and V by 7 bases; bases with no gene match: 7.

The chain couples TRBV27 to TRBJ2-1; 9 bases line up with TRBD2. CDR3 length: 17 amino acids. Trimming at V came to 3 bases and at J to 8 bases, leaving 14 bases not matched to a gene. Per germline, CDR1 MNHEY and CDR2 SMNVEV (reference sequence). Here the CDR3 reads CASSFLKAGGPDDEQFF. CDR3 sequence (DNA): TGTGCCAGCAGTTTCCTGAAGGCGGGAGGGCCAGACGATGAGCAGTTCTTC.

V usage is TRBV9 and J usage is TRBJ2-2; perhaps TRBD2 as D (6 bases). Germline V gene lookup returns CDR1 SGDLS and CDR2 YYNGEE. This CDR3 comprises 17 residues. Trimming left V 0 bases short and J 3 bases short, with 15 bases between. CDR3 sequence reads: CASSVVPVTRHTGELFF. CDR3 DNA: TGTGCCAGCAGCGTAGTCCCGGTGACTAGACACACCGGGGAGCTGTTTTTT.

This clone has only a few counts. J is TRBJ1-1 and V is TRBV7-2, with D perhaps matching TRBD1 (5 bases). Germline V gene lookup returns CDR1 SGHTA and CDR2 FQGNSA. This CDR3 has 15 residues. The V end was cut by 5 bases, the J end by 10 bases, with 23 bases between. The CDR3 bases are TGTGCCAGCAGCCTCCCCCCGGGACCTCCCGGCGGAGCTTTCTTT. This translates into CASSLPPGPPGGAFF.

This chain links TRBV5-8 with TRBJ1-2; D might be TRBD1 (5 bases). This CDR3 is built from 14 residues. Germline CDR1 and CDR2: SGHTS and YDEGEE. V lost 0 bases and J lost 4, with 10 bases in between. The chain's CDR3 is CASSLEWGGYGYTF. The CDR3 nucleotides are TGTGCCAGCAGCTTGGAGTGGGGGGGCTATGGCTACACCTTC.

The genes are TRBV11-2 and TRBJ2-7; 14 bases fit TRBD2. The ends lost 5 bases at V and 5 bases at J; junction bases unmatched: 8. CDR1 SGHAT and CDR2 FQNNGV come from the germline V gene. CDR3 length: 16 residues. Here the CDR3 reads CASSPRLAGGPHEQYF. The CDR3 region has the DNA TGTGCCAGCAGCCCACGACTAGCGGGAGGGCCCCACGAGCAGTACTTC.

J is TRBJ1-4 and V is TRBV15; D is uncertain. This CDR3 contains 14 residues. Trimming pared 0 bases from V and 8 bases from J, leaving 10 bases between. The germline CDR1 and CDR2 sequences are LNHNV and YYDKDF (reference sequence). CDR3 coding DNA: TGTGCCACCAGCAGAGATAGGCGGTACGAAAAACTGTTTTTT. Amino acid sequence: CATSRDRRYEKLFF.

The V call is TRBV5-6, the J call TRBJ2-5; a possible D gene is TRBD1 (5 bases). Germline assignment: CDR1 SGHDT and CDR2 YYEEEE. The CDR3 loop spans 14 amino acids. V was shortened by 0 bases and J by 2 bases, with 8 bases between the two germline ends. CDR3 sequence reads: CASSLGAGQETQYF. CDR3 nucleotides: TGTGCCAGCAGCTTGGGAGCAGGGCAAGAGACCCAGTACTTC.

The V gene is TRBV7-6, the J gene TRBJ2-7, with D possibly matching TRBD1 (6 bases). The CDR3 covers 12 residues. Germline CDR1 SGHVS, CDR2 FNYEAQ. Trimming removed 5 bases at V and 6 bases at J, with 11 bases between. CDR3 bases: TGTGCCAGCAGCACACAGGGCTTCGAGCAGTACTTC. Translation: CASSTQGFEQYF.

The CDR3 DNA reads TGCGCCAGCAGCTTGAGACAGGGGGGATTTTTGGAGCAGTACTTC. Its translation: CASSLRQGGFLEQYF. The rearrangement uses TRBV5-1 and TRBJ2-7; 9 positions agree with TRBD1. J gave up 7 bases and V 1 base, and 9 bases lay outside the gene matches. This CDR3 spans 15 amino acids. Germline V gene sequence: CDR1 SGHRS, CDR2 YFSETQ.

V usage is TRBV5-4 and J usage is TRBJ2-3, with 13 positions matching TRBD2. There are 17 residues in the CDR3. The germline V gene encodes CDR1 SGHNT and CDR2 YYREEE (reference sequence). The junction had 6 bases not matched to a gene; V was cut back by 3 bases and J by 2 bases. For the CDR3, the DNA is TGTGCCAGCAGCTGGGGACTAGCGGGAACATACACAGATACGCAGTATTTT. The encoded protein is CASSWGLAGTYTDTQYF.

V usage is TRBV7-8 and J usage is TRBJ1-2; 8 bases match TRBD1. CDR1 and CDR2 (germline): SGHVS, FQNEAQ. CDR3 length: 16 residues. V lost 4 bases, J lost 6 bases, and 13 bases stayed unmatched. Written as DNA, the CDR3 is TGTGCCAGCAGCTCTACCCCCCGGACAGGGAAGGATGGCTACACCTTC. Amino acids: CASSSTPRTGKDGYTF.

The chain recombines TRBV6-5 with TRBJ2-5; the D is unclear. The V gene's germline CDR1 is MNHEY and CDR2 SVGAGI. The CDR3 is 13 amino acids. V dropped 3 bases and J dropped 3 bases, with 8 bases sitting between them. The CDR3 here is CASSYYREETQYF. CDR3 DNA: TGTGCCAGCAGTTATTACAGAGAAGAGACCCAGTACTTC.

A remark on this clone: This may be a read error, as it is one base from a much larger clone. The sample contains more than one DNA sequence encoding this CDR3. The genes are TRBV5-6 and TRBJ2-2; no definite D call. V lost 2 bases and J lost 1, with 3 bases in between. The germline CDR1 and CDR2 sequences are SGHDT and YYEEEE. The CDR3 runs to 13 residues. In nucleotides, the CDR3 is TGTGCCAGCAGCTTAGGGAACACCGGGGAGCTGTTTTTT. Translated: CASSLGNTGELFF.

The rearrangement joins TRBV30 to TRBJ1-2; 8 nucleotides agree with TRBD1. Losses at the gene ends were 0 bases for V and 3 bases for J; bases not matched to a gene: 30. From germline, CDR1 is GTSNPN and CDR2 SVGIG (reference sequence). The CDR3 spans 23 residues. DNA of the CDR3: TGTGCCTGGAGTGTATCCGGTCCGCATGAGCCCGGGACAGGAAGAAGGGTCGACTATGGCTACACCTTC. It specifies CAWSVSGPHEPGTGRRVDYGYTF.

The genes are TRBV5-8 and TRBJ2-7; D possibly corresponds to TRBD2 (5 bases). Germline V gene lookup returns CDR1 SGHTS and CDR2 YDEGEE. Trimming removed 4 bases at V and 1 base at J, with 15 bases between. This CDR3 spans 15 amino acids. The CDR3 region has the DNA TGTGCCAGCAGCCTCGCGGGCAGGCGATCCTACGAGCAGTACTTC. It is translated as CASSLAGRRSYEQYF.

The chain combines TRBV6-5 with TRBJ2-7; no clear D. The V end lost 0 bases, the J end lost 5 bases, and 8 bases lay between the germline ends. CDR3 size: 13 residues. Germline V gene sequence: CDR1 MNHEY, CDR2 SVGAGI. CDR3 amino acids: CASSYSDANEQYF. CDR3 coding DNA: TGTGCCAGCAGTTACTCGGATGCGAACGAGCAGTACTTC.